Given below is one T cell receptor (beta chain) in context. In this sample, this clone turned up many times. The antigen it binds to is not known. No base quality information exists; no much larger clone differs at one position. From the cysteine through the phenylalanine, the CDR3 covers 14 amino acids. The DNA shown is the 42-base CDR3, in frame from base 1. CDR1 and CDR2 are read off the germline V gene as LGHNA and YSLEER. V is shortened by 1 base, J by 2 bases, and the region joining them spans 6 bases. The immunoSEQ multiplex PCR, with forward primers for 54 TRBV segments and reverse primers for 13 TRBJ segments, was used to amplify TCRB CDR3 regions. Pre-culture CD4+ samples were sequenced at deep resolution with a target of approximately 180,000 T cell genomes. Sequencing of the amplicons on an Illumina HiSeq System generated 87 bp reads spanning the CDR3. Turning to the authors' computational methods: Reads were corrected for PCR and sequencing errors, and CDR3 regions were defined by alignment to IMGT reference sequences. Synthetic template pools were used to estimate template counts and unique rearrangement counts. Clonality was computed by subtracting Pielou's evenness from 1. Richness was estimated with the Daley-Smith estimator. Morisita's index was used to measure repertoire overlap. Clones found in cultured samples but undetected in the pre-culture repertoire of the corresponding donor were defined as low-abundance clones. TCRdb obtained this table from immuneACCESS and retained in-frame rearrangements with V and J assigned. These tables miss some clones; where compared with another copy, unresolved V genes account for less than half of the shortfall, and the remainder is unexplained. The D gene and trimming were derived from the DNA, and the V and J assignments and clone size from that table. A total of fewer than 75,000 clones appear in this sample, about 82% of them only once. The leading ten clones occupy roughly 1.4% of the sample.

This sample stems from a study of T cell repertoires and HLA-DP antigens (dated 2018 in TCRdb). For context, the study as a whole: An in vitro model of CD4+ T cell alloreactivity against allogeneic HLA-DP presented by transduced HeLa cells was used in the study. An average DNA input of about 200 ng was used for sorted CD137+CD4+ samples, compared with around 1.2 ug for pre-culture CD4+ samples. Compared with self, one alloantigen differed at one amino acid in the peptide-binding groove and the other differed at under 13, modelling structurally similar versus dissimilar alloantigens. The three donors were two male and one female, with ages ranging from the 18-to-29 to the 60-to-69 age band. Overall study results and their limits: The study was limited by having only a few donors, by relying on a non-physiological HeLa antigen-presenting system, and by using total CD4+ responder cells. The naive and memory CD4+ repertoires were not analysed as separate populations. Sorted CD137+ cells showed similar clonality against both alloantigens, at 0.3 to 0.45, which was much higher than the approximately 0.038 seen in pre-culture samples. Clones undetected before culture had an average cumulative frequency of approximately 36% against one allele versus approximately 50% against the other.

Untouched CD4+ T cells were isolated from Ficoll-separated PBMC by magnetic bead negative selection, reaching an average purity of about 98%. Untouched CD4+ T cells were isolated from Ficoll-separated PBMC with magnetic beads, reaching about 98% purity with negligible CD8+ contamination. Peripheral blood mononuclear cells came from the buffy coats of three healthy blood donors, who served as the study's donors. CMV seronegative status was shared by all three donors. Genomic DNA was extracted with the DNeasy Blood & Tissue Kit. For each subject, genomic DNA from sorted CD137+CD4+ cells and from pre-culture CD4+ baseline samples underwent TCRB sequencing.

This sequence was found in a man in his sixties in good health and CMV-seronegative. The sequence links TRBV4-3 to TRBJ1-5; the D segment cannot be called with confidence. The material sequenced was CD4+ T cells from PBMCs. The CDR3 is CASSQGRGNQPQHF. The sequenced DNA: TGCGCCAGCAGCCAAGGAAGAGGCAATCAGCCCCAGCATTTT.